The 24 T cell receptor beta chains below were found in one sample sequenced in a study of persistence of HIV-infected CD4 T cells. Overlapping HIV-1 Gag 15-mer peptides at 0.85 to 1 ug per peptide per mL were used. CD40L-negative CD69-negative CD45RO-high memory CD4+ T cells were sorted as populations depleted of antigen-responding cells. The libraries were made with immunoSEQ version 4 in survey mode. The data were produced by immunoSEQ multiplex PCR, yet TCRdb's version contains in-frame clones alone and is incomplete. The profile shows around 35,000 clones, roughly four fifths of them singletons. What these receptors recognize is not known. Here the sequenced sample was cultured CD4+ T cells from PBMCs, taken from a patient who received antiretroviral therapy. The source of these receptors is an adult with HIV. The donor label of this sample is uncertain.

This chain uses TRBV6-5 with TRBJ2-5, with 11 bases that match TRBD1. There are 13 residues in the CDR3. J gave up 13 bases and V 6 bases, and 10 bases lay outside the gene matches. Per the germline V gene, CDR1 is MNHEY and CDR2 is SVGAGI. The CDR3 sequence is CASRDRDRGFRYF. The CDR3 DNA sequence: TGTGCCAGCAGGGACCGGGACAGGGGGTTTAGGTACTTC.

The rearrangement uses TRBV10-3 and TRBJ2-1; 8 bases fit TRBD2. CDR3 length equals 17 residues. CDR1 and CDR2 from the germline V gene are ENHRY and SYGVKD. The V segment lost 0 bases and the J segment 4 bases; nucleotides outside the gene matches: 8. CDR3 nucleotide sequence: TGTGCCATCAGTGAGTCAGGAGCGGGGGTAAGATACAATGAGCAGTTCTTC. It specifies CAISESGAGVRYNEQFF.

The chain combines TRBV6-5 with TRBJ1-2; 9 nucleotides line up with TRBD1. Germline assignment: CDR1 MNHEY and CDR2 SVGAGI. V gave up 0 bases and J gave up 6 bases; unmatched junction bases: 5. The CDR3 consists of 15 residues. The CDR3 DNA reads as TGTGCCAGCAGTTACTCGAGACAGGGGGGGAATGGCTACACCTTC. This gives the protein CASSYSRQGGNGYTF.

There are a few counts of this clone. V usage is TRBV20-1 and J usage is TRBJ2-3; D is undetermined. The germline V gene has CDR1 DFQATT and CDR2 SNEGSKA (reference sequence). The CDR3 has 11 amino acids. Deletions cut 6 bases from V and 4 bases from J, with 8 bases between. This chain's CDR3 is CSAKISDTQYF. Here the CDR3 DNA reads TGCAGTGCAAAGATCTCAGATACGCAGTATTTT.

V is TRBV30 and J is TRBJ2-7; D gene unclear. V lost 3 bases to trimming and J lost 7 bases, with 16 bases between them. CDR1 is GTSNPN, CDR2 SVGIG, per germline (reference sequence). The CDR3 consists of 13 residues. As DNA, the CDR3 is TGTGCCTGGAGCCGTATGTCAGTACCTGAGCAGTACTTC. Its translation is CAWSRMSVPEQYF.

The V gene is TRBV11-3, the J gene TRBJ1-1; TRBD1 might be the D (5 bases). This CDR3 contains 12 residues. Germline lookup yields CDR1 SGHNT and CDR2 YENEEA. Deletions cut 5 bases from V and 7 bases from J, with 11 bases between. CDR3 protein: CASSTTGGEAFF. The CDR3 region has the DNA TGTGCCAGCAGCACAACAGGAGGTGAAGCTTTCTTT.

J is TRBJ2-3 and V is TRBV11-3; D unresolved. Trimming left V 0 bases short and J 4 bases short, with 8 bases between. The germline CDR1 and CDR2 sequences are SGHNT and YENEEA. This CDR3 region has 14 residues. The CDR3: CASSLDRVSDTQYF. The CDR3 region has the DNA TGTGCCAGCAGCTTAGATAGGGTCTCAGATACGCAGTATTTT.

This clone came up once. The chain employs TRBV3-1 (or the pseudogene TRBV3-2) and TRBJ1-6, with a tentative D call TRBD1 (6 bases). The CDR3 contains 13 residues. Trimming stripped 1 base from V and 10 bases from J, with 8 bases between. The germline V gene has CDR1 LGHDT and CDR2 YNNKEL (reference sequence). DNA for the CDR3: TGTGCCAGCAGCCAAGGGGGGGCCTCACCCCTCCACTTT. Its protein is CASSQGGASPLHF.

The chain recombines TRBV5-1 with TRBJ2-3, with D possibly being TRBD1 (6 bases). The CDR3 runs to 16 residues. Germline CDR1 and CDR2: SGHRS and YFSETQ. The ends were cut back, 0 bases at V and 4 bases at J, with 15 bases in the middle. CDR3 protein: CASSLVPATGADTQYF. The DNA for the CDR3 is TGCGCCAGCAGCTTGGTCCCTGCGACAGGCGCAGATACGCAGTATTTT.

CDR3 protein: CASSAPAASSYNEQFF. The CDR3 DNA sequence: TGTGCCAGCAGCGCCCCAGCGGCTAGCTCCTACAATGAGCAGTTCTTC. This chain joins TRBV9 and TRBJ2-1, with a weak D call TRBD2 (5 bases). The length of the CDR3 is 16 residues. From germline, CDR1 is SGDLS and CDR2 YYNGEE. V lost 3 bases to trimming and J lost 0 bases, with 13 bases between them.

The rearrangement links TRBV7-2 to TRBJ1-2; 8 positions match TRBD1. This CDR3 contains 13 residues. J gave up 7 bases and V 7 bases, and 8 bases lay outside the gene matches. The germline CDR1 and CDR2 sequences are SGHTA and FQGNSA. The CDR3 nucleotides read TGTGCCAGCACCAGTCAGGGGGCTGGTGGCTACACCTTC. Translation: CASTSQGAGGYTF.

The V call is TRBV30, the J call TRBJ2-1, with 7 bases that match TRBD1. CDR3 size: 14 residues. Germline loops: CDR1 GTSNPN, CDR2 SVGIG (reference sequence). V was clipped by 4 bases and J by 5 bases; unmatched bases: 8. The CDR3 DNA reads as TGTGCCTGGACGGCGGCAGGGGGTGACAATGAGCAGTTCTTC. It codes for CAWTAAGGDNEQFF. The variable domain in full, with the rest retrieved from reference TRBV30 and TRBJ2-1, is SQTIHQWPATLVQPVGSPLSLECTVEGTSNPNLYWYRQAAGRGLQLLFYSVGIGQISSEVPQNLSASRPQDRQFILSSKKLLLSDSGFYLCAWTAAGGDNEQFFGPGTRLTVL.

The chain is built from TRBV6-5 and TRBJ2-7, with no clear D. The germline V gene encodes CDR1 MNHEY and CDR2 SVGAGI. Trimming cost V 6 bases and J 0 bases, with 6 bases left between them. This CDR3 is built from 12 residues. The CDR3, as DNA: TGTGCCAGCAGCCCACCCTCCTACGAGCAGTACTTC. Residues: CASSPPSYEQYF.

The rearrangement uses TRBV3-1 (or the pseudogene TRBV3-2) and TRBJ2-7; D remains ambiguous. Germline V CDR1 and CDR2: LGHDT, YNNKEL (reference sequence). The CDR3 has 13 amino acids. Trimming removed 4 bases at V and 5 bases at J, with 12 bases between. CDR3 sequence: CASSLGNRNEQYV. The CDR3 DNA is TGTGCCAGCAGCCTAGGAAACCGGAACGAGCAGTACGTC.

The chain joins TRBV18 to TRBJ2-4; 11 nucleotides agree with TRBD2. CDR1 is KGHSH, CDR2 LQKENI, per germline. With V trimmed by 3 bases and J by 1 base, 5 bases remained unmatched. The CDR3 extends over 17 amino acids. CDR3: CASSPVTSGAAKNIQYF. The CDR3 nucleotides are TGTGCCAGCTCACCCGTGACTAGCGGGGCGGCCAAAAACATTCAGTACTTC.

This clone appeared a few times. This chain links TRBV30 with TRBJ2-6; D unclear. Germline V CDR1 and CDR2: GTSNPN, SVGIG (reference sequence). The CDR3 runs 14 residues. V was clipped by 5 bases and J by 0 bases, with 8 bases between them. The CDR3 sequence is CAWVRRSGANVLTF. Here the CDR3 DNA reads TGTGCCTGGGTACGGCGCTCTGGGGCCAACGTCCTGACTTTC.

This clone was detected a few times. The chain is built from TRBV5-6 and TRBJ1-2; 8 nucleotides line up with TRBD1. V shed 3 bases, J shed 1 base, and the junction held 5 bases outside the gene matches. CDR3 size: 15 residues. CDR1 and CDR2 (germline): SGHDT, YYEEEE. The CDR3 region is CASSYRDRLNYGYTF. The CDR3 bases are TGTGCCAGCAGCTATCGGGACAGGCTTAACTATGGCTACACCTTC.

The V gene is TRBV29-1, the J gene TRBJ1-2; D is possibly TRBD1 (6 bases). The V gene's germline CDR1 is SQVTM and CDR2 ANQGSEA. V was cut by 3 bases and J by 3 bases, with 14 bases left in between. The CDR3 is made up of 14 amino acids. The CDR3 sequence: CSVDSFSGDYGYTF. CDR3 DNA sequence: TGCAGCGTTGATTCCTTTTCAGGGGACTATGGCTACACCTTC.

The chain uses TRBV27 and TRBJ1-2, with 8 bases aligning to TRBD1. The germline V gene encodes CDR1 MNHEY and CDR2 SMNVEV (reference sequence). There are 18 residues in the CDR3. V was pared by 2 bases and J by 4 bases, with 15 bases of the junction left unmatched. CDR3 bases: TGTGCCAGCAGTTTAAAGGTCGACAGGGGAGGATATCCCTATGGCTACACCTTC. It yields the protein CASSLKVDRGGYPYGYTF.

The gene calls are TRBV6-1 and TRBJ1-5, with 7 bases lining up with TRBD1. CDR1 and CDR2 from the germline V gene are MNHNS and SASEGT. The V segment lost 3 bases and the J segment 6 bases; nucleotides outside the gene matches: 5. The CDR3 extends over 14 amino acids. The CDR3 loop reads CASSEDRKFQPQHF. The CDR3 region has the DNA TGTGCCAGCAGTGAGGACAGGAAGTTTCAGCCCCAGCATTTT.

CDR3 bases: TGTGCCAGTACTTACTTCAGGGGGTCTGGAAACACCATATATTTT. Amino acids: CASTYFRGSGNTIYF. The chain employs TRBV19 and TRBJ1-3; 7 nucleotides agree with TRBD1. The CDR3 contains 15 residues. Trimming cost V 7 bases and J 1 base; bases outside gene matches: 7. Germline V lookup: CDR1 LNHDA, CDR2 SQIVND (reference sequence).

This chain uses TRBV11-1 with TRBJ2-7; D is undetermined. The CDR3 sequence is 14 residues long. Trimming pared 5 bases from V and 2 bases from J, leaving 13 bases between. Germline V lookup: CDR1 SGHAT, CDR2 FQDESV (reference sequence). This CDR3 is CASSLTDGTYEQYV. In DNA, the CDR3 is TGTGCCAGCAGCCTTACGGACGGAACCTACGAGCAGTACGTC.

J is TRBJ2-2 and V is TRBV14; TRBD1 is a possible D gene (7 bases). V was trimmed by 5 bases and J by 0 bases, leaving 13 bases between them. CDR1 and CDR2 from the germline V gene are SGHDN and FVKESK. CDR3 length: 16 amino acids. Here the CDR3 reads CASSGGGTSNTGELFF. The CDR3 DNA follows: TGTGCCAGCAGCGGAGGGGGCACCTCGAACACCGGGGAGCTGTTTTTT.

The chain combines TRBV3-1 (or the pseudogene TRBV3-2) with TRBJ2-2; no definite D call. CDR3 length equals 14 residues. Germline CDR1 is LGHDT and CDR2 is YNNKEL (reference sequence). V was pared by 7 bases and J by 1 base, with 10 bases between. This chain's CDR3 is CASTSTLNTGELFF. The CDR3 DNA reads TGTGCCAGCACCTCGACACTGAACACCGGGGAGCTGTTTTTT.